Shown below are 6 T cell receptor beta chains from a single sample sequenced in a study of cytomegalovirus exposure and HLA in healthy donors. Vbeta (60) and Jbeta (13) primers were used in the PCR. The method was immunoSEQ multiplex PCR; TCRdb's version includes in-frame clones alone and lacks a portion of them. The data contain about 270,000 clones, about 66% of them singletons. Sample: PBMCs. The receptors originated from a female donor in good health and CMV-seronegative.

With regard to this clone: This same CDR3 is encoded by further DNA sequences in the sample. The CDR3 protein is CASSSGTPSTDTQYF. CDR3 nucleotides: TGCGCCAGCAGCTCCGGGACTCCATCGACAGATACGCAGTATTTT. This chain links TRBV5-1 with TRBJ2-3, with D possibly being TRBD2 (6 bases). Trimming left V 3 bases short and J 3 bases short, with 14 bases between. The CDR3 is made up of 15 amino acids. Germline CDR1 SGHRS, CDR2 YFSETQ.

The chain couples TRBV5-1 to TRBJ2-1; 12 nucleotides line up with TRBD2. The CDR3 contains 16 residues. With 3 bases clipped from V and 6 bases from J, the junction kept 7 bases outside the gene matches. In germline, CDR1 is SGHRS, CDR2 YFSETQ. The DNA of the CDR3 is TGCGCCAGCAGCTGGACTAGCGGGAAAGCGGTCAATGAGCAGTTCTTC. It codes for CASSWTSGKAVNEQFF.

In this sample, this clone turned up a few times. The gene calls are TRBV10-3 and TRBJ2-7; the match to TRBD1 covers 9 bases. The CDR3 extends over 12 amino acids. V trimming: 10 bases; J trimming: 5 bases; junction bases outside the gene matches: 6. The germline gives CDR1 ENHRY, CDR2 SYGVKD. In DNA form, the CDR3 reads TGTGCCACCCGGACAGGGGAACACGAGCAGTACTTC. This codes for CATRTGEHEQYF.

This clone has more than one count but fewer than ten. V and J are TRBV7-9 and TRBJ2-1; no reliable D call. This CDR3 comprises 11 residues. Trimming stripped 1 base from V and 9 bases from J, with 4 bases between. Germline V CDR1 and CDR2: SEHNR, FQNEAQ (reference sequence). CDR3 DNA sequence: TGTGCCAGCAGCTTAGTACTTGAGCAGTTCTTC. Its protein product is CASSLVLEQFF.

V is TRBV27 and J is TRBJ2-1; D is perhaps TRBD2 (6 bases). CDR1 MNHEY and CDR2 SMNVEV come from the germline V gene (reference sequence). The CDR3 sequence is 17 residues long. Trimming removed 0 bases from V and 8 bases from J, with 20 bases in between. The CDR3 DNA follows: TGTGCCAGCAGTTTATCGGGAGGAGGCCTCCTTGGAGATGAGCAGTTCTTC. It translates to CASSLSGGGLLGDEQFF.

The J gene is TRBJ2-5, the V gene TRBV4-2; 10 positions match TRBD2. The DNA end is more similar to TRBJ2-7, so the J call may be wrong. Germline CDR1 is LGHNA and CDR2 is YNFKEQ. CDR3 length: 15 residues. The CDR3: CASSPLAGAPYEQYF. CDR3 bases: TGTGCCAGCAGCCCTCTAGCGGGAGCTCCCTACGAGCAGTACTTC.